This T cell receptor (beta chain) is from a study of cytomegalovirus exposure and HLA in healthy donors (dated by TCRdb to 2016 to 2017). Regarding the research as a whole: An earlier analysis of some 550 of the donors reported 250 to 300 Gb of sequence data and approximately 110 million unique TCR beta sequences from around 200 million T cells. To predict cytomegalovirus infection status, the study combined high-throughput TCR immunosequencing, statistical association of individual TCRs with disease status, and machine learning. Rather than using new phenotypic data, the later analysis identified candidate immune exposures from TCR beta sequences and from how often those sequences occurred across donors. Besides the first cohort of about 730 subjects, a separate validation cohort made up of 120 different subjects was used. Of the roughly 410 genotyped donors, 65% to 90% were placed in the genetic ancestry cluster associated with self-reported Caucasian donors. A later genetic analysis took genome-wide SNP genotypes for about 65% of the 666 donors and used that subset as a discovery cohort. The study used immunosequencing to profile the T cell repertoires of approximately 650 subjects and linked those repertoires to cytomegalovirus serostatus. Approximately 300 gigabases of sequencing data and around 80 million unique TCR sequences made up an early release that covered around 640 HLA-typed donors. Donor age, sex, ethnicity and CMV serostatus were compiled together with the repertoire data. The aim of the study was to test whether cataloging public T cell receptors could identify signatures of past pathogen exposure. Every repertoire in the discovery cohort had been generated on one and the same sequencing platform. On average, over 200,000 unique TCR beta nucleotide sequences were sequenced per donor among a few hundred genotyped donors of the cohort, with roughly 18% of those sequences being non-productive. Because of strong linkage in the cohort, five DR-DQ haplotypes were treated as single units for association and clustering. Typing coverage varied by locus: about 620-630 donors for A, B, C, DRB1 and DQB1; 500 to 550 for DQA1; around 610 for DPA1; under 490 for DPB1. A later analysis re-analyzed previously published TCR beta repertoires from 600 to 850 donors and added high-resolution HLA genotyping to study TCR occurrence patterns. HLA typing covered class I and class II loci at four-digit resolution. In an earlier analysis of about 590 of the donors, high-throughput TCR beta sequencing was used to judge whether each TCR beta V gene segment behaved as functional or pseudogenic.

The research as a whole found: A total of about 150 TCR beta chains were listed by the study as associated with cytomegalovirus. A further reported finding was that TCR beta sequences accurately predicted the HLA-A and HLA-B alleles for most subjects in the first cohort. The classifier was reported to diagnose cytomegalovirus status with high specificity and sensitivity in both the original cohort and the validation cohort. A later analysis reported that several top co-occurrence clusters appeared linked to parvovirus B19, influenza, CMV and Epstein-Barr virus. A later analysis associated 16,951 TCR beta sequences with specific HLA alleles at a false discovery rate of 0.05. While some public TCRs were present in many individuals, most TCR sequences turned up only very rarely across donors. The only immune exposure information available for the cohort was CMV serostatus. In this cohort, only TCR beta chains were sequenced, and detectable features were limited by the absence of alpha or paired-chain data. In a later analysis, HLA-associated TCR beta chains were found to be more clonally expanded and to have lower generation probabilities than equally common non-associated chains. The authors suggested that the approach could potentially be generalized to other disease states and immunological phenotypes. In a later analysis, TCR association rates were found to vary across HLA loci, with the most associated TCRs seen for DRB1 alleles and the fewest for HLA-C alleles. A few of the identified cytomegalovirus-associated TCR beta chains were confirmed in vitro to be specific for cytomegalovirus antigens. Because counts were too low, some 16 rarely observed V segments, including chromosome 9 orphons, were excluded from the earlier analysis of 587 of the donors. In a later analysis, most CMV-associated TCR beta chains were found to appear HLA-restricted, with HLA associations seemingly driven largely by CMV exposure. A later genetic analysis reported fewer N-insertions in productive TCRs among donors in an Asian-associated ancestry cluster than the roughly 620-donor mean. Presence/absence analyses assumed roughly uniform sequencing depth across donors, an assumption that may not hold. Some IMGT-functional V segments, including TRBV6-2 and TRBV6-3, could not be distinguished by the 87-base-pair reads and were therefore excluded. An earlier analysis of approximately 600 of the donors showed that most TCR beta V segments appeared in productive rearrangements either about 87% or about 30% of the time, which broadly matched IMGT annotations. When HLA alleles, especially DR and DQ, strongly co-occurred, attributing TCR associations to individual alleles was difficult. Correlated functional status among segregating V segments might be attributable to linkage disequilibrium, but an unknown experimental factor could not be ruled out. A cluster of highly shared sequence variants was judged likely to represent a technical artifact of the sequencing pipeline. An association between a missense DCLRE1C variant and V-gene and J-gene trimming of TCR beta chains was found in a later genetic analysis and replicated in an independent cohort. Because some donors lacked HLA typing at each locus, the association tests relied only on the typed subset.

In the germline V gene, CDR1 corresponds to SGHAT and CDR2 to FQNNGV. V is cut back by 5 bases and J by 0 bases, with 7 bases in the junction unmatched. There are 15 amino acids in the CDR3, from cysteine to phenylalanine inclusive. Just the 45-base CDR3 DNA is kept, in frame starting at base 1. The cohort was made up of around 720 healthy bone marrow donors. At the time of sampling, all cohort members were nominally healthy, though unrecorded immune exposures were likely present. The donor tested CMV seropositive, placing the donor among the 289 seropositive members of the cohort. A peripheral blood sample was provided by each donor, and peripheral blood mononuclear cells were used for TCR beta sequencing. The Qiagen DNeasy Blood Extraction Kit was used to extract genomic DNA from the blood cell samples. Receptors were amplified or captured by the immunoSEQ multiplex PCR assay. For the multiplex PCR, a mixture combining 60 forward primers for TCR Vbeta segments and 13 reverse primers for TCR Jbeta segments was used. Amplification of the CDR3 region of rearranged TCR beta genes was performed with a multiplex PCR assay on genomic DNA. The amplified TCR beta libraries were sequenced on the Illumina HiSeq System as 87-base-pair reads. For the original study's pipeline: In a later analysis, roughly 80 million unique TCR beta chains were counted across the 500 to 850 repertoires, and about 9.9 million of these chains were shared by at least two donors. Raw reads were error-corrected and collapsed into unique sequences by a nearest-neighbor algorithm in which closely related sequences were merged to remove PCR and sequencing errors. V, D and J gene segments were assigned by aligning CDR3 sequences to IMGT reference sequences. For a sequence to be retained, a match of at least six nucleotides was required to both a V gene segment and a J gene segment. Rearrangements were classified as productive when the CDR3 lacked stop codons and remained in frame with V and J, and all other rearrangements were classified as non-productive. CDR3 was defined according to IMGT convention as the region running from the second conserved V-encoded cysteine to the conserved J-encoded phenylalanine. The earlier analysis of about 590 of the donors excluded sequences that lacked an unambiguous match to a single V gene segment. An earlier analysis of 587 of the donors called V segments functional above 56.7% productive rearrangements and segregating when the between-donor standard deviation exceeded 5%. A statistical classification framework was developed to diagnose cytomegalovirus status using the catalog of TCR beta chain sequences. In a later analysis, V and J genes were assigned by comparing TCR nucleotide sequences against IMGT/GENE-DB human TR gene sequences. Using the TCRdist pipeline, a later analysis assigned CDR3 sequences along with most-parsimonious VDJ recombination scenarios. In a later analysis, each TCR beta chain was defined by its CDR3 amino acid sequence together with its V-gene family, and reads lacking a unique V-gene family were excluded. As a way to deal with suspected cross-contamination and a sequencing artifact, a later analysis dropped roughly 600 nucleotide sequences that were highly shared and had low generation probability. In a later analysis, a clonal expansion index was calculated for each public chain from normalized within-repertoire ranks of inferred template counts. In a later analysis, generation probabilities were computed with a VDJ recombination model fitted to out-of-frame rearrangements, and the resulting probabilities were checked against IGoR. A later analysis scored TCR-TCR, TCR-HLA and TCR-CMV co-occurrence with hypergeometric tests, applying a repertoire-size bias correction to TCR pairs. False discovery rates were estimated in a later analysis by permuting HLA or CMV assignments 20 times. In a later analysis, co-occurring TCRs were grouped using DBSCAN, with TCRdist sequence similarity added in when clustering inside HLA-allele-positive subsets. Repertoires with fewer than 30,000 or more than 120,000 public chains were left out of co-occurrence clustering, as were five repertoires with anomalous nucleotide sharing. TCRdb retrieved this table from immuneACCESS and kept in-frame rearrangements only. Not all clones are present; in checked studies, unresolved V genes account for under half, and no reason is known for the remainder. That table is the source of V, J and clone size, and D and trimming were worked out from the DNA. For this sample there are fewer than 90,000 clones; around 79% appear just once. The top ten constitute 14% to 15% of the sample.

With regard to this clone: The antigen this receptor binds is unknown. No per-base quality is available; no much larger clone lies one base away.

The chain is encoded by TRBV11-2 joined to TRBJ2-7; 7 nucleotides in the junction match TRBD1. The sequence came from a woman aged 35 to 49 in good health and CMV-seropositive. Sequencing was done on a sample of PBMCs. The bases read TGTGCCAGCAGCCCTTGGGACAGAGGCTCCTACGAGCAGTACTTC. The encoded protein is CASSPWDRGSYEQYF.